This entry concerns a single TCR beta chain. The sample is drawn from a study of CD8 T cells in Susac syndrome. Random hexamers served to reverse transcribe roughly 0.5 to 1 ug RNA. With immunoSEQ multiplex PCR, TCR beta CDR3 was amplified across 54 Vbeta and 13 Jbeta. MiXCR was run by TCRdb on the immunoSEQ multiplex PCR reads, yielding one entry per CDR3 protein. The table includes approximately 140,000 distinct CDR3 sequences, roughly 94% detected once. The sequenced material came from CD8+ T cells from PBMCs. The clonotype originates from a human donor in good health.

The CDR3 loop reads CASSPGEGSYYGYTF. The CDR3 bases are TGCGCCAGCAGCCCAGGGGAGGGTTCTTACTATGGCTACACCTTC. V gene TRBV4-3 combines with J gene TRBJ1-2, with a tentative D call TRBD1 (6 bases). The CDR3 has 15 residues. Germline CDR1 and CDR2: LGHNA and YSLEER. V lost 4 bases and J 3 bases, leaving 15 bases between the germline ends.